The 26 T cell receptor beta chains presented below share a single source sample, sequenced in a study of T cells in Graves' hyperthyroidism and ophthalmopathy (dated 2019 in TCRdb). Library method: multiplex PCR. Sequenced on an Illumina HiSeq 2000. TCR beta CDR3 regions were amplified from RNA transcripts. For the first round of RT-PCR on the TCR CDR3, the HTBI primer set was used together with the Qiagen OneStep RT-PCR kit. The public reads were run again by TCRdb, first through fastp at Q25 and then through MiXCR, and only productive beta chains were kept. Each entry merges the rows of one CDR3 protein and shows their most common DNA and genes. Across this sample there are over 400,000 distinct CDR3 sequences, with roughly 14% seen only once. In total, the top ten clones hold 13% of the sample. The source material was blood. All receptors derive from a man between 18 and 35 years old with Graves' ophthalmopathy.

This clonotype came up many times. V usage is TRBV20-1 and J usage is TRBJ2-3; TRBD2 matches 12 bases. The germline CDR1 and CDR2 sequences are DFQATT and SNEGSKA (reference sequence). This CDR3 is built from 16 residues. With V trimmed by 6 bases and J by 1 base, 8 bases remained unmatched. In DNA form, the CDR3 reads TGCAGTGCAGAAGGACTAGCGGGAACGGGCACAGATACGCAGTATTTT. Translating it yields CSAEGLAGTGTDTQYF.

There are many counts of this clonotype. The V gene is TRBV7-9, the J gene TRBJ1-2, with 10 bases fitting TRBD1. CDR3 size: 13 residues. V lost 5 bases to trimming and J lost 8 bases; unmatched junction nucleotides: 5. The germline gives CDR1 SEHNR, CDR2 FQNEAQ (reference sequence). CDR3 in DNA: TGTGCCAGCAGCCAGGACAGGGGGAACGGCTACACCTTC. Amino acid sequence: CASSQDRGNGYTF. The full variable domain, its missing parts supplied by reference TRBV7-9 and TRBJ1-2, is DTGVSQNPRHKITKRGQNVTFRCDPISEHNRLYWYRQTLGQGPEFLTYFQNEAQLEKSRLLSDRFSAERPKGSFSTLEIQRTEQGDSAMYLCASSQDRGNGYTFGSGTRLTVV.

The rearrangement links TRBV10-3 to TRBJ1-1; 8 positions match TRBD1. The CDR3 is 14 residues long. With 6 bases clipped from V and 3 bases from J, the junction kept 6 bases outside the gene matches. The V gene's germline CDR1 is ENHRY and CDR2 SYGVKD. The CDR3 is CAIRDRDGDTEAFF. CDR3 nucleotides: TGTGCCATCAGGGACAGGGACGGGGACACTGAAGCTTTCTTT.

This clonotype appeared many times. This chain joins TRBV7-2 and TRBJ1-5; D gene unclear. Trimming left V 8 bases short and J 5 bases short, with 13 bases between. The V gene's germline CDR1 is SGHTA and CDR2 FQGNSA. The CDR3 covers 13 residues. The CDR3 protein is CASASNQYQPQHF. The DNA of the CDR3 is TGTGCCAGCGCCTCGAACCAGTATCAGCCCCAGCATTTT. The variable domain in full, completed from reference TRBV7-2 and TRBJ1-5, reads GAGVSQSPSNKVTEKGKDVELRCDPISGHTALYWYRQSLGQGLEFLIYFQGNSAPDKSGLPSDRFSAERTGGSVSTLTIQRTQQEDSAVYLCASASNQYQPQHFGDGTRLSIL.

This clonotype was detected ten times or more. This rearrangement joins TRBV18 to TRBJ2-7, with 8 bases matching TRBD2. This CDR3 is 15 amino acids long. Per germline, CDR1 KGHSH and CDR2 LQKENI. V lost 3 bases to trimming and J lost 0 bases; unmatched junction nucleotides: 4. The CDR3 DNA follows: TGTGCCAGCTCACCGAGTAGCGGGGACTCCTACGAGCAGTACTTC. It is translated as CASSPSSGDSYEQYF.

This clonotype was found many times. The chain employs TRBV5-1 and TRBJ2-7; the match to TRBD2 covers 7 bases. Germline CDR1 is SGHRS and CDR2 is YFSETQ. The trim removed 3 bases at V and 1 base at J, leaving 13 bases unmatched. The CDR3 runs 17 residues. CDR3 DNA: TGCGCCAGCAGCTCGTCTTCATGGGTCGGGAGGTCCTACGAGCAGTACTTC. It encodes CASSSSSWVGRSYEQYF.

This clonotype has a handful of counts. The chain combines TRBV5-1 with TRBJ1-1, with a weak D call TRBD1 (6 bases). Per germline, CDR1 SGHRS and CDR2 YFSETQ. Trimming took 5 bases from V and 6 from J, leaving 20 bases between them. The length of the CDR3 is 15 residues. CDR3 region: CASSTGTMLIAEAFF. DNA of the CDR3: TGCGCCAGCAGTACCGGGACAATGTTAATCGCTGAAGCTTTCTTT.

This clonotype showed up many times. The rearrangement links TRBV6-1 to TRBJ2-3; unclear D gene. CDR3 length: 14 residues. Germline loops: CDR1 MNHNS, CDR2 SASEGT. V was clipped by 1 base and J by 0 bases, with 5 bases between them. In DNA form, the CDR3 reads TGTGCCAGCAGTGAAGACTCTAGCACAGATACGCAGTATTTT. Translation: CASSEDSSTDTQYF.

This clonotype was seen repeatedly, ten times or more. The chain employs TRBV29-1 and TRBJ2-7; D remains ambiguous. The CDR3 runs 11 residues. From germline, CDR1 is SQVTM and CDR2 ANQGSEA. The V end lost 6 bases, the J end lost 5 bases, and 11 bases lay between the germline ends. The CDR3 DNA sequence: TGCAGCGTATGGCTGGGCAACGAGCAGTACTTC. Its protein product is CSVWLGNEQYF.

For this clonotype: It may be a read error: a sequence one base away is much more abundant. The chain links TRBV7-3 to TRBJ2-1; no clear D gene. Germline V gives CDR1 SGHTA, CDR2 FQGTGA. The CDR3 runs 15 residues. The CDR3 nucleotides are TGTGCCAGCATTATTAAGAAGAGCTCCTACAGTGAGCAGTTCTTC. This encodes CASIIKKSSYSEQFF.

The chain recombines TRBV11-2 with TRBJ2-1; tentative D call: TRBD2 (6 bases). The V gene's germline CDR1 is SGHAT and CDR2 FQNNGV. This CDR3 region has 16 residues. Trimming pared 4 bases from V and 0 bases from J, leaving 13 bases between. For the CDR3, the DNA is TGTGCCAGCAGCTCATCTAGCGTTAGCTCCTACAATGAGCAGTTCTTC. Protein product: CASSSSSVSSYNEQFF.

This clonotype came up many times. The gene calls are TRBV27 and TRBJ2-7; D is uncertain. The CDR3 is 13 amino acids. Trimming stripped 5 bases from V and 1 base from J, with 9 bases between. Germline CDR1 MNHEY, CDR2 SMNVEV (reference sequence). The CDR3 bases are TGTGCCAGCAGTGAAGAGGTATCCTACGAGCAGTACTTC. As protein: CASSEEVSYEQYF.

The chain recombines TRBV24-1 with TRBJ2-2, with 12 bases aligning to TRBD2. Trimming removed 1 base from V and 2 bases from J; junction bases left unmatched: 4. The CDR3 totals 18 residues. Looked up from germline, CDR1 is KGHDR and CDR2 is SFDVKD. CDR3 protein: CATSDFTSGGLNTGELFF. CDR3 DNA sequence: TGTGCCACCAGTGATTTCACTAGCGGGGGGTTAAACACCGGGGAGCTGTTTTTT.

This clonotype was observed many times. The chain combines TRBV2 with TRBJ1-1; TRBD1 aligns across 9 bases. The V segment lost 6 bases and the J segment 5 bases; nucleotides outside the gene matches: 4. The CDR3 is made up of 13 amino acids. Per the germline V gene, CDR1 is SNHLY and CDR2 is FYNNEI. The CDR3 nucleotides read TGTGCCAGCAGACTACAGGGGGCTACTGAAGCTTTCTTT. As protein: CASRLQGATEAFF.

This clonotype has at least ten counts. The gene calls are TRBV5-1 and TRBJ2-1, with D hard to call. V lost 2 bases and J 4 bases, leaving 10 bases between the germline ends. CDR1 is SGHRS and CDR2 is YFSETQ in the germline V gene. This CDR3 contains 14 residues. The CDR3 DNA reads as TGCGCCAGCAGCTTTGGATTACCTTACAATGAGCAGTTCTTC. This codes for CASSFGLPYNEQFF.

The CDR3 nucleotides are TGCGCCAGCAGTGAGTCGATAGAAACCGGGGAGCTGTTTTTT. It encodes CASSESIETGELFF. V and J are TRBV10-2 and TRBJ2-2; D is undetermined. Trimming removed 0 bases from V and 5 bases from J, with 7 bases in between. The CDR3 has 14 residues. CDR1 is WSHSY and CDR2 is SAAADI in the germline V gene.

The sample holds many counts of this clonotype. The J gene is TRBJ1-1, the V gene TRBV6-2 or TRBV6-3; tentative D call: TRBD1 (5 bases). The CDR3 consists of 12 residues. CDR1 is MNHEY, CDR2 SVGEGT, per germline. The V gene lost 5 bases and the J gene lost 7 bases, with 11 bases spanning the gap. DNA for the CDR3: TGTGCCAGCAGTACAGGATTGGTTGAAGCTTTCTTT. Amino acid sequence: CASSTGLVEAFF.

This clonotype has more than one count but fewer than ten. This rearrangement joins TRBV29-1 to TRBJ2-5, with D possibly being TRBD1 (6 bases). Germline loops: CDR1 SQVTM, CDR2 ANQGSEA. The CDR3 contains 12 residues. Trimming took off 6 bases at V and 2 bases at J, with 10 bases between the two ends. The chain's CDR3 is CSVGAPQETQYF. CDR3 nucleotide sequence: TGCAGCGTGGGGGCACCACAAGAGACCCAGTACTTC.

As to this clonotype: A much larger clonotype is one base distant, so this may be a read error. The chain is built from TRBV27 and TRBJ1-5; D remains ambiguous. The CDR3 is made up of 15 amino acids. Germline CDR1 MNHEY, CDR2 SMNVEV (reference sequence). Here the CDR3 reads CASRGSRPSDQPQHF. CDR3 bases: TGTGCCAGCAGGGGCAGCCGGCCTAGCGATCAGCCCCAGCATTTT.

Ten or more counts support this clonotype. This chain joins TRBV13 and TRBJ1-1; D not resolved. The V end was cut by 4 bases, the J end by 0 bases, with 6 bases between. The germline CDR1 and CDR2 sequences are PRHDT and FYEKMQ (reference sequence). The CDR3 sequence is 13 residues long. CDR3 region: CASSSNLNTEAFF. The CDR3 region has the DNA TGTGCCAGCAGCTCCAACCTGAACACTGAAGCTTTCTTT.

This clonotype was picked up many times. The chain uses TRBV10-3 and TRBJ2-7, with D unclear. CDR3 length: 12 amino acids. Germline V gene lookup returns CDR1 ENHRY and CDR2 SYGVKD. The germline V and J ends were trimmed by 10 bases and 2 bases, with 12 bases remaining between them. The CDR3 region is CATGRLTYEQYF. In DNA form, the CDR3 reads TGTGCCACAGGACGGTTGACCTACGAGCAGTACTTC.

The rearrangement links TRBV19 to TRBJ1-2, with D perhaps matching TRBD1 (5 bases). Trimming removed 5 bases at V and 8 bases at J, with 21 bases between. The CDR3 totals 15 residues. Germline V lookup: CDR1 LNHDA, CDR2 SQIVND (reference sequence). The CDR3 loop reads CASSEEGLRDGGYTF. The CDR3 DNA sequence: TGTGCCAGTAGTGAGGAGGGCCTCCGGGACGGCGGCTACACCTTC.

This clonotype appeared many times. V and J are TRBV18 and TRBJ2-5; D call uncertain. The CDR3 contains 13 residues. The germline V and J ends were trimmed by 4 bases and 2 bases, with 8 bases remaining between them. The V gene's germline CDR1 is KGHSH and CDR2 LQKENI. The CDR3 loop reads CASSQAEQETQYF. CDR3 nucleotides: TGTGCCAGCTCACAGGCAGAACAAGAGACCCAGTACTTC.

The chain links TRBV6-1 to TRBJ2-1; D is possibly TRBD2 (6 bases). V lost 8 bases to trimming and J lost 5 bases, with 19 bases between them. The CDR3 has 15 amino acids. The germline CDR1 and CDR2 sequences are MNHNS and SASEGT. The CDR3 here is CASHLGGTGHNEQFF. As DNA, the CDR3 is TGTGCCAGCCATTTGGGGGGAACAGGCCACAATGAGCAGTTCTTC.

Many counts were recorded for this clonotype. This chain connects TRBV7-9 to TRBJ2-1; 10 bases map to TRBD1. V dropped 6 bases and J dropped 6; count of bases not matched to a gene: 8. The V gene's germline CDR1 is SEHNR and CDR2 FQNEAQ (reference sequence). CDR3 length: 15 residues. CDR3 region: CASSPGTGVFNEQFF. The CDR3 region has the DNA TGTGCCAGCAGTCCCGGGACAGGGGTTTTCAATGAGCAGTTCTTC.

In this sample, this clonotype turned up many times. The CDR3 here is CASSEGYQETQYF. The CDR3 coding sequence is TGTGCCAGCAGTGAGGGTTATCAGGAGACCCAGTACTTC. The chain combines TRBV28 with TRBJ2-5; perhaps TRBD2 as D (5 bases). The CDR3 runs to 13 residues. Germline lookup yields CDR1 MDHEN and CDR2 SYDVKM. Trimming cost V 5 bases and J 5 bases, with 12 bases left between them.